One and the same sample provided the 20 T cell receptor beta chains below, sequenced in a study of blood T cell repertoires in COVID-19. Sequenced by immunoSEQ multiplex PCR; TCRdb stores in-frame clones only, minus some. The data show about 200,000 clones, with 70% to 90% seen just once and 20% to 25% held by the top ten. The sample comprised peripheral blood. All receptors come from a man in his fifties or sixties with active or convalescent COVID-19.

V is TRBV6-5 and J is TRBJ1-3, with D unclear. Trimming cost V 5 bases and J 0 bases, with 8 bases left between them. Germline V gives CDR1 MNHEY, CDR2 SVGAGI. The CDR3 is 14 amino acids. CDR3 residues: CASSQHRSGNTIYF. Here the CDR3 DNA reads TGTGCCAGCAGTCAACACCGCTCTGGAAACACCATATATTTT.

This chain uses TRBV18 with TRBJ1-6; 7 bases align to TRBD1. CDR3 length equals 14 residues. Per the germline V gene, CDR1 is KGHSH and CDR2 is LQKENI. J gave up 14 bases and V 3 bases, and 10 bases lay outside the gene matches. This CDR3 is CASSPGQPFSTLHF. The CDR3 bases are TGTGCCAGCTCACCGGGACAGCCCTTTTCGACCCTCCACTTT.

The V and J genes are TRBV2 and TRBJ2-2; 10 bases line up with TRBD2. Germline loops: CDR1 SNHLY, CDR2 FYNNEI. The J segment lost 5 bases and the V segment lost 4 bases, leaving 10 bases of the junction unmatched. The CDR3 has 17 amino acids. The CDR3 coding sequence is TGTGCCAGCAGTGGCTCTCCGGGACTAGCGAGAACCGGGGAGCTGTTTTTT. Protein sequence: CASSGSPGLARTGELFF. The variable domain in full, with the rest retrieved from reference TRBV2 and TRBJ2-2, is EPEVTQTPSHQVTQMGQEVILRCVPISNHLYFYWYRQILGQKVEFLVSFYNNEISEKSEIFDDQFSVERPDGSNFTLKIRSTKLEDSAMYFCASSGSPGLARTGELFFGEGSRLTVL.

This rearrangement joins TRBV11-2 to TRBJ1-2, with 7 bases matching TRBD1. The trim removed 0 bases at V and 4 bases at J, leaving 8 bases unmatched. CDR1 is SGHAT, CDR2 FQNNGV, per germline. There are 16 residues in the CDR3. The CDR3, as DNA: TGTGCCAGCAGCTTAGATATAGCAGGGGGAAGCTATGGCTACACCTTC. It codes for CASSLDIAGGSYGYTF. Supplemented by reference TRBV11-2 and TRBJ1-2, the full variable domain reads EAGVAQSPRYKIIEKRQSVAFWCNPISGHATLYWYQQILGQGPKLLIQFQNNGVVDDSQLPKDRFSAERLKGVDSTLKIQPAKLEDSAVYLCASSLDIAGGSYGYTFGSGTRLTVV.

The chain couples TRBV11-2 to TRBJ1-2; 10 nucleotides agree with TRBD1. V lost 5 bases to trimming and J lost 0 bases; unmatched junction nucleotides: 9. CDR1 is SGHAT, CDR2 FQNNGV, per germline. This CDR3 comprises 17 residues. CDR3 residues: CASSHGTGVEANYGYTF. The CDR3 DNA reads as TGTGCCAGCAGCCATGGGACAGGGGTCGAGGCTAACTATGGCTACACCTTC.

V gene TRBV28 combines with J gene TRBJ1-2; TRBD1 aligns across 12 bases. CDR3 length: 17 residues. The germline V gene has CDR1 MDHEN and CDR2 SYDVKM. V lost 5 bases and J lost 4; bases outside the gene matches: 11. CDR3 nucleotide sequence: TGTGCCAGCAGTCTACCGGGACAGGGGGCGCGGGGCTATGGCTACACCTTC. It yields the protein CASSLPGQGARGYGYTF.

J is TRBJ1-4 and V is TRBV7-9; tentatively, D is TRBD1 (6 bases). Germline V CDR1 and CDR2: SEHNR, FQNEAQ (reference sequence). Trimming took 5 bases from V and 7 from J, leaving 17 bases between them. This CDR3 is 15 amino acids long. The CDR3 bases are TGTGCCAGCAGCCCCCGGCAGGGGAGTAGTGAAAAACTGTTTTTT. It is translated as CASSPRQGSSEKLFF.

The chain couples TRBV5-5 to TRBJ1-1; 7 positions match TRBD1. The CDR3 consists of 15 residues. Looked up from germline, CDR1 is SGHKS and CDR2 is YYEKEE (reference sequence). Losses at the gene ends were 4 bases for V and 1 base for J; bases not matched to a gene: 7. CDR3 region: CASSLNRGRNTEAFF. The CDR3 DNA sequence: TGTGCCAGCAGCCTGAACAGGGGTAGGAACACTGAAGCTTTCTTT.

The CDR3 spells CASSYAGGLSGNTIYF. CDR3 DNA sequence: TGTGCCAGCAGTTACGCGGGGGGCCTCTCTGGAAACACCATATATTTT. The chain is built from TRBV6-5 and TRBJ1-3; D may be TRBD1 (6 bases). The ends were cut back, 2 bases at V and 0 bases at J, with 11 bases in the middle. The CDR3 has 16 amino acids. Germline-derived CDR1 and CDR2 are MNHEY and SVGAGI.

The chain joins TRBV7-9 to TRBJ1-2; tentatively, D is TRBD1 (5 bases). Germline CDR1 and CDR2: SEHNR and FQNEAQ (reference sequence). There are 15 residues in the CDR3. V dropped 5 bases and J dropped 4 bases, with 17 bases sitting between them. CDR3 protein: CASSPPAQGSYGYTF. In nucleotides, the CDR3 is TGTGCCAGCAGCCCACCCGCTCAGGGCTCCTATGGCTACACCTTC.

The chain has TRBV5-6 and TRBJ1-2; 9 bases align to TRBD1. V gave up 3 bases and J gave up 4 bases; unmatched junction bases: 4. The CDR3 spans 14 residues. Germline V gene sequence: CDR1 SGHDT, CDR2 YYEEEE. The CDR3: CASSYGTGTYGYTF. CDR3 sequence (DNA): TGTGCCAGCAGCTACGGGACAGGGACCTATGGCTACACCTTC.

This clone was seen a single time. The CDR3 region is CASSFGTGPFPTNEKLFF. CDR3 nucleotide sequence: TGCGCCAGCAGCTTCGGGACAGGGCCCTTCCCAACTAATGAAAAACTGTTTTTT. The V and J genes are TRBV5-1 and TRBJ1-4, with TRBD1 identical over 9 bases. V gave up 2 bases and J gave up 0 bases; unmatched junction bases: 8. This CDR3 contains 18 residues. Germline loops: CDR1 SGHRS, CDR2 YFSETQ.

This rearrangement joins TRBV6-5 to TRBJ2-3, with no clear D. The V gene lost 3 bases and the J gene lost 3 bases, with 10 bases spanning the gap. The CDR3 sequence is 14 residues long. Germline V gene data show CDR1 as MNHEY and CDR2 as SVGAGI. CDR3 nucleotide sequence: TGTGCCAGCAGTTATTATCGTACTACAGATACGCAGTATTTT. It codes for CASSYYRTTDTQYF.

V gene TRBV29-1 combines with J gene TRBJ2-7, with TRBD1 matching 8 bases. Per the germline V gene, CDR1 is SQVTM and CDR2 is ANQGSEA. This CDR3 is 13 amino acids long. J lost 3 bases, V lost 8 bases, and 9 bases had no gene match. The CDR3 coding sequence is TGCAGCACGGCGACAGGGGAAAGCTACGAGCAGTACTTC. This codes for CSTATGESYEQYF.

J is TRBJ2-7 and V is TRBV19, with D maybe TRBD1 (6 bases). Germline V CDR1 and CDR2: LNHDA, SQIVND (reference sequence). The CDR3 covers 13 residues. V was clipped by 1 base and J by 3 bases, with 7 bases between them. In DNA, the CDR3 is TGTGCCAGTAGTATAGGCAGGGGCTACGAGCAGTACTTC. It yields the protein CASSIGRGYEQYF.

This clone was observed a few times. CDR3 DNA: TGCGCCAGCAGCCCCGTCGGTGGTGTAGAGACCCAGTACTTC. It is translated as CASSPVGGVETQYF. V is TRBV5-1 and J is TRBJ2-5; D gene unclear. From germline, CDR1 is SGHRS and CDR2 YFSETQ. With 4 bases removed from V and 4 bases from J, the gap between germline ends came to 14 bases. The CDR3 totals 14 residues.

CDR3 residues: CASRPQGNYGYTF. The CDR3 DNA reads as TGTGCCAGCAGGCCACAGGGTAACTATGGCTACACCTTC. The chain joins TRBV6-5 to TRBJ1-2, with D possibly being TRBD1 (6 bases). Germline V gene sequence: CDR1 MNHEY, CDR2 SVGAGI. The length of the CDR3 is 13 residues. The V and J ends lost 6 bases and 1 base respectively, with 9 bases between them.

The gene calls are TRBV19 and TRBJ2-5, with 11 bases matching TRBD2. The CDR3 runs to 15 residues. From germline, CDR1 is LNHDA and CDR2 SQIVND (reference sequence). Unmatched junction bases numbered 3, after V lost 3 bases and J lost 3 bases. CDR3 DNA: TGTGCCAGTAGTATTCTAGCGGGGGGCGAAGAGACCCAGTACTTC. It yields the protein CASSILAGGEETQYF.

The chain uses TRBV11-1 and TRBJ1-2, with a weak D call TRBD1 (5 bases). Germline CDR1 SGHAT, CDR2 FQDESV (reference sequence). CDR3 length: 15 amino acids. The V end was cut by 5 bases, the J end by 5 bases, with 18 bases between. The CDR3 is CASSPDRTGLYGYTF. The CDR3 bases are TGTGCCAGCAGCCCGGACCGAACAGGATTATATGGCTACACCTTC.

The CDR3 loop reads CASSELVYFTGELFF. Written as DNA, the CDR3 is TGTGCCAGCAGTGAATTAGTTTACTTTACCGGGGAGCTGTTTTTT. This chain joins TRBV6-1 and TRBJ2-2; D remains unclear. CDR1 is MNHNS and CDR2 is SASEGT in the germline V gene. The ends were cut back, 2 bases at V and 5 bases at J, with 12 bases in the middle. The CDR3 has 15 residues.